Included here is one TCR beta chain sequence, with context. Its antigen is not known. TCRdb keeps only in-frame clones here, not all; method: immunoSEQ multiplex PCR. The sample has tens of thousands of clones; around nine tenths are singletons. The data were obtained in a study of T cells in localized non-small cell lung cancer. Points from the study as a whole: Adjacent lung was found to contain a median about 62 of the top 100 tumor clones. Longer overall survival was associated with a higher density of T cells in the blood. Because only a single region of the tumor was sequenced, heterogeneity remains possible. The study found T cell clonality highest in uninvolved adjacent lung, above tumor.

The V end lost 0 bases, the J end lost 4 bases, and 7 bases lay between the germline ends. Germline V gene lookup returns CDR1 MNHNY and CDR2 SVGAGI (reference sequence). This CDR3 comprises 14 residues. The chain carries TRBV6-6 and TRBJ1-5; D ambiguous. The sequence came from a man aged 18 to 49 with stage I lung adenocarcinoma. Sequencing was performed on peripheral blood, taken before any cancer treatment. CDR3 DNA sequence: TGTGCCAGCAGTTACTCGATAAGAAATCAGCCCCAGCATTTT. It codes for CASSYSIRNQPQHF.